The 32 T cell receptor beta chains listed next were all sequenced from one sample in a study of T cell responses to AZD1222 COVID-19 vaccine listed by TCRdb under 2021. Libraries were built with the immunoSEQ multiplex PCR assay. This is the immuneACCESS table as TCRdb keeps it, with only in-frame sequences that have V and J called. A part of the clones is gone; compared with another copy, unresolved V genes explain less than half, and the rest is unexplained. The sample table holds 120,000 to 150,000 clones, of which roughly 87% were seen once. 5% to 5.5% of the sample goes to the ten largest clones. The sample's time point label, decoded: about 28 days (+/-7) after the second vaccine dose. The treatment or condition tag for this specimen amounts to: meningococcal conjugate vaccine given as trial control. Sequencing was performed on peripheral blood, taken 28 days after the second dose of the MenACWY control vaccine. These receptors were obtained from an adult who received the MenACWY meningococcal vaccine as a control.

J is TRBJ2-3 and V is TRBV5-4; TRBD2 matches 10 bases. Looked up from germline, CDR1 is SGHNT and CDR2 is YYREEE (reference sequence). CDR3 length equals 16 residues. Unmatched junction bases numbered 2, after V lost 0 bases and J lost 1 base. CDR3 nucleotides: TGTGCCAGCAGCTTGGCTAGCGGGGGACGCACAGATACGCAGTATTTT. Translating it yields CASSLASGGRTDTQYF.

This chain connects TRBV5-5 to TRBJ1-6; 7 nucleotides line up with TRBD1. J lost 6 bases, V lost 3 bases, and 6 bases had no gene match. This CDR3 region has 15 residues. Per germline, CDR1 SGHKS and CDR2 YYEKEE (reference sequence). The DNA for the CDR3 is TGTGCCAGCAGCTCCGTTGGGACAGCTAATTCACCCCTCCACTTT. Translated, it gives CASSSVGTANSPLHF.

The rearrangement links TRBV5-1 to TRBJ1-1; TRBD1 aligns across 7 bases. The CDR3 is made up of 16 amino acids. Germline CDR1 SGHRS, CDR2 YFSETQ. J lost 2 bases, V lost 0 bases, and 7 bases had no gene match. CDR3 sequence (DNA): TGCGCCAGCAGCTTGGGGGACAGCCAGGGAAACACTGAAGCTTTCTTT. Translating gives CASSLGDSQGNTEAFF.

The genes are TRBV20-1 and TRBJ1-4, with D possibly being TRBD1 (5 bases). Deletions cut 3 bases from V and 8 bases from J, with 13 bases between. Germline V gene sequence: CDR1 DFQATT, CDR2 SNEGSKA (reference sequence). This CDR3 has 13 amino acids. The CDR3 DNA follows: TGCAGTGCTAGTGCGGGGGTCGGAGAAAAACTGTTTTTT. This codes for CSASAGVGEKLFF.

The V call is TRBV27, the J call TRBJ2-7; 7 bases are a match to TRBD1. The CDR3 has 14 residues. J was trimmed by 5 bases and V by 1 base; bases with no gene match: 5. CDR1 is MNHEY and CDR2 is SMNVEV in the germline V gene (reference sequence). The CDR3 loop reads CASSLLTGTNEQYF. In DNA, the CDR3 is TGTGCCAGCAGTTTATTGACAGGGACCAACGAGCAGTACTTC.

V and J are TRBV7-2 and TRBJ1-2; D not certain. Germline-derived CDR1 and CDR2 are SGHTA and FQGNSA. V was shortened by 5 bases and J by 0 bases, with 10 bases between the two germline ends. The CDR3 has 14 residues. The DNA of the CDR3 is TGTGCCAGCAGCGCCGCTGGGCCTAACTATGGCTACACCTTC. Translated: CASSAAGPNYGYTF.

The chain employs TRBV7-2 and TRBJ1-4; D remains ambiguous. Germline CDR1 SGHTA, CDR2 FQGNSA. Trimming pared 5 bases from V and 7 bases from J, leaving 14 bases between. The CDR3 spans 14 residues. The CDR3 bases are TGTGCCAGCAGCCCCGGCGGTCTCAGTGAAAAACTGTTTTTT. Translated: CASSPGGLSEKLFF.

CDR3 amino acids: CASSPRQGSKNIQYF. In DNA, the CDR3 is TGTGCCAGCAGTCCTCGACAGGGGTCCAAAAACATTCAGTACTTC. The rearrangement links TRBV6-5 to TRBJ2-4; TRBD1 agrees at 8 bases. Unmatched junction bases numbered 5, after V lost 5 bases and J lost 2 bases. CDR1 and CDR2 (germline): MNHEY, SVGAGI. The CDR3 has 15 residues.

The V and J genes are TRBV4-1 and TRBJ2-3, with D perhaps assigned TRBD1 or TRBD2 (5 bases each). Trimming cost V 3 bases and J 5 bases, with 15 bases left between them. Looked up from germline, CDR1 is MGHRA and CDR2 is YSYEKL. The CDR3 loop spans 15 amino acids. CDR3 protein: CASSQRPGQGDTQYF. The CDR3 region has the DNA TGCGCCAGCAGCCAGAGGCCGGGGCAAGGAGATACGCAGTATTTT.

The V and J genes are TRBV5-1 and TRBJ2-7; TRBD1 agrees at 11 bases. The ends lost 0 bases at V and 3 bases at J; junction bases unmatched: 5. The V gene's germline CDR1 is SGHRS and CDR2 YFSETQ. The CDR3 sequence is 16 residues long. CDR3 loop: CASSLGDRGNLYEQYF. The CDR3 DNA reads TGCGCCAGCAGCTTGGGGGACAGGGGGAACCTCTACGAGCAGTACTTC.

The chain uses TRBV12-5 and TRBJ1-1; no clear D. In germline, CDR1 is LGHNT, CDR2 FRNRAP. V was shortened by 1 base and J by 5 bases, with 8 bases between the two germline ends. The CDR3 is 13 amino acids. CDR3 coding DNA: TGTGCTAGTGGTTTGGGGGCAGGTACTGAAGCTTTCTTT. Its protein product is CASGLGAGTEAFF.

The rearrangement links TRBV11-3 to TRBJ2-3; 7 bases align to TRBD2. J was trimmed by 4 bases and V by 5 bases; bases with no gene match: 0. The CDR3 runs to 12 residues. The germline V gene encodes CDR1 SGHNT and CDR2 YENEEA. As DNA, the CDR3 is TGTGCCAGCAGCGGGGGGGCAGATACGCAGTATTTT. Its translation: CASSGGADTQYF.

This chain links TRBV19 with TRBJ2-1, with 7 bases lining up with TRBD2. CDR1 is LNHDA and CDR2 is SQIVND in the germline V gene (reference sequence). CDR3 length: 14 amino acids. The J segment lost 5 bases and the V segment lost 5 bases, leaving 6 bases of the junction unmatched. The CDR3, as DNA: TGTGCCAGTAGTGCCGGGACTACTAACAATGAGCAGTTCTTC. Protein sequence: CASSAGTTNNEQFF. Combining the CDR3 with reference TRBV19 and TRBJ2-1 gives the whole variable domain DGGITQSPKYLFRKEGQNVTLSCEQNLNHDAMYWYRQDPGQGLRLIYYSQIVNDFQKGDIAEGYSVSREKKESFPLTVTSAQKNPTAFYLCASSAGTTNNEQFFGPGTRLTVL.

The J gene is TRBJ2-1, the V gene TRBV6-5; TRBD1 might be the D (5 bases). The germline V gene encodes CDR1 MNHEY and CDR2 SVGAGI. The CDR3 runs to 12 residues. V lost 8 bases, J lost 5 bases, and 10 bases lay in between. CDR3 protein: CASSRGNNEQFF. DNA of the CDR3: TGTGCCAGCTCAAGGGGTAACAATGAGCAGTTCTTC.

The chain has TRBV11-2 and TRBJ1-1; 9 nucleotides match TRBD1. This CDR3 region has 14 residues. The V gene end was trimmed by 5 bases and the J gene end by 3 bases; junction bases not matched to a gene: 4. Germline CDR1 is SGHAT and CDR2 is FQNNGV. This chain's CDR3 is CASSRRTGDTEAFF. The CDR3 region has the DNA TGTGCCAGCAGCCGACGGACAGGGGACACTGAAGCTTTCTTT.

The V and J genes are TRBV6-5 and TRBJ1-2; TRBD1 aligns across 8 bases. Looked up from germline, CDR1 is MNHEY and CDR2 is SVGAGI. The CDR3 is made up of 13 amino acids. V was clipped by 6 bases and J by 3 bases; unmatched bases: 3. CDR3 in DNA: TGTGCCAGCAGATCGGGACAGGACTATGGCTACACCTTC. Translating gives CASRSGQDYGYTF.

In its sample, this clone was seen a few times. The chain joins TRBV10-3 to TRBJ2-5; D is perhaps TRBD1 (6 bases). This CDR3 is 16 amino acids long. Germline loops: CDR1 ENHRY, CDR2 SYGVKD. The ends were cut back, 4 bases at V and 2 bases at J, with 17 bases in the middle. DNA of the CDR3: TGTGCCATCAGTGTGGCAGGGACAAAGAGTCAAGAGACCCAGTACTTC. It encodes CAISVAGTKSQETQYF.

J is TRBJ1-2 and V is TRBV5-8; 12 bases match TRBD1. V lost 4 bases and J lost 6; bases outside the gene matches: 13. The CDR3 contains 17 residues. The germline gives CDR1 SGHTS, CDR2 YDEGEE. The CDR3 region has the DNA TGTGCCAGCAGCCACGGGACAGGGGGCGACGGTTTGCATGGCTACACCTTC. It specifies CASSHGTGGDGLHGYTF.

The chain uses TRBV10-1 and TRBJ1-1, with 9 positions matching TRBD1. Losses at the gene ends were 6 bases for V and 5 bases for J; bases not matched to a gene: 10. The CDR3 consists of 15 residues. Germline V CDR1 and CDR2: WNHNN, SYGVQD (reference sequence). The CDR3 region is CASSALTGGLTEAFF. The CDR3 bases are TGCGCCAGCAGCGCCCTGACAGGGGGTTTAACTGAAGCTTTCTTT.

The chain couples TRBV3-1 (or the pseudogene TRBV3-2) to TRBJ2-7; D is ambiguous. This CDR3 contains 11 residues. From germline, CDR1 is LGHDT and CDR2 YNNKEL (reference sequence). V lost 2 bases, J lost 6 bases, and 5 bases lay in between. CDR3 protein: CASSQLGEQYF. CDR3 DNA: TGTGCCAGCAGCCAATTGGGCGAGCAGTACTTC.

This chain connects TRBV5-6 to TRBJ1-1; the D is unclear. The CDR3 extends over 12 amino acids. The germline V and J ends were trimmed by 5 bases and 11 bases, with 16 bases remaining between them. Germline CDR1 and CDR2: SGHDT and YYEEEE. CDR3 amino acids: CASSFNEVTAFF. In DNA, the CDR3 is TGTGCCAGCAGTTTCAACGAAGTAACGGCTTTCTTT.

The V and J genes are TRBV7-9 and TRBJ2-7, with 9 positions matching TRBD1. Germline trimming cut 4 bases from V and 6 bases from J; bases unmatched to any gene: 10. This CDR3 is 15 amino acids long. The germline CDR1 and CDR2 sequences are SEHNR and FQNEAQ (reference sequence). DNA of the CDR3: TGTGCCAGCAGCTCAACCGGGACAGGGCGACCCGAGCAGTACTTC. This encodes CASSSTGTGRPEQYF.

J is TRBJ2-7 and V is TRBV5-1, with D possibly being TRBD1 or TRBD2 (5 bases each). V was shortened by 4 bases and J by 6 bases, with 17 bases between the two germline ends. CDR1 SGHRS and CDR2 YFSETQ come from the germline V gene. The CDR3 length is 14 residues. CDR3 residues: CASSAGAARGEQYF. CDR3 in DNA: TGCGCCAGCAGCGCAGGAGCGGCGAGGGGCGAGCAGTACTTC.

This chain uses TRBV25-1 with TRBJ1-2; D gene uncertain. The CDR3 consists of 13 residues. The V gene lost 4 bases and the J gene lost 3 bases, with 9 bases spanning the gap. Per germline, CDR1 MGHDK and CDR2 SYGVNS. In nucleotides, the CDR3 is TGTGCCAGCAGTGTCGACGGCTACTATGGCTACACCTTC. Translated: CASSVDGYYGYTF.

The chain has TRBV24-1 and TRBJ2-1; 12 bases line up with TRBD1. Germline V gene lookup returns CDR1 KGHDR and CDR2 SFDVKD. The length of the CDR3 is 18 residues. Losses at the gene ends were 3 bases for V and 7 bases for J; bases not matched to a gene: 12. Here the CDR3 DNA reads TGTGCCACCAGTGATCCTTCGTCCGGGACAGGGGGCTATAATGAGCAGTTCTTC. This encodes CATSDPSSGTGGYNEQFF.

CDR3 nucleotides: TGTGCCAGCAGTGCCCAGGGAGGTGGTGTCGGCACTGAAGCTTTCTTT. This encodes CASSAQGGGVGTEAFF. The chain links TRBV6-4 to TRBJ1-1; tentatively, D is TRBD1 (5 bases). CDR1 is MRHNA and CDR2 is SNTAGT in the germline V gene. V was pared by 4 bases and J by 4 bases, with 19 bases between. This CDR3 has 16 amino acids.

The chain carries TRBV19 and TRBJ1-1, with D unclear. CDR3 size: 15 residues. Trimming removed 5 bases at V and 0 bases at J, with 13 bases between. Germline CDR1 is LNHDA and CDR2 is SQIVND (reference sequence). CDR3 bases: TGTGCCAGTAGTTCGGGTCTTTCCTTGAACACTGAAGCTTTCTTT. This translates into CASSSGLSLNTEAFF. The variable domain in full, completed from reference TRBV19 and TRBJ1-1, reads DGGITQSPKYLFRKEGQNVTLSCEQNLNHDAMYWYRQDPGQGLRLIYYSQIVNDFQKGDIAEGYSVSREKKESFPLTVTSAQKNPTAFYLCASSSGLSLNTEAFFGQGTRLTVV.

V usage is TRBV9 and J usage is TRBJ2-4; either TRBD1 or TRBD2 may fit D (5 bases each). Germline V gene lookup returns CDR1 SGDLS and CDR2 YYNGEE. V was cut by 3 bases and J by 6 bases, with 13 bases left in between. This CDR3 region has 14 residues. CDR3 loop: CASSGPPGPNIQYF. As DNA, the CDR3 is TGTGCCAGCAGCGGGCCGCCGGGACCAAACATTCAGTACTTC.

Notes on this clone: Relative to the germline gene, one junction end is altered; a read error may explain this. This sequence joins TRBV5-1 and TRBJ1-1, with 8 nucleotides matching TRBD1. The CDR3 covers 14 residues. Germline values: CDR1 SGHRS, CDR2 YFSETQ. CDR3 sequence reads: CASSLDRVYSEAFF. The CDR3 DNA is TGCGCCAGCAGTTTGGACAGGGTTTATTCTGAAGCTTTCTTT. The complete variable domain, with remaining parts taken from reference TRBV5-1 and TRBJ1-1, reads KAGVTQTPRYLIKTRGQQVTLSCSPISGHRSVSWYQQTPGQGLQFLFEYFSETQRNKGNFPGRFSGRQFSNSRSEMNVSTLELGDSALYLCASSLDRVYSEAFFGQGTRLTVV.

The genes are TRBV6-5 and TRBJ2-5; D is possibly TRBD1 or TRBD2 (5 bases each). CDR1 is MNHEY, CDR2 SVGAGI, per germline. The CDR3 totals 15 residues. Trimming shortened V by 6 bases and J by 5 bases, and 19 bases separated the two germline ends. DNA for the CDR3: TGTGCCAGCAGCTCCGGGGCTTTGGGATTGGAGACCCAGTACTTC. It encodes CASSSGALGLETQYF.

The gene calls are TRBV11-1 and TRBJ2-1, with a tentative D call TRBD2 (5 bases). Germline V gives CDR1 SGHAT, CDR2 FQDESV (reference sequence). Trimming stripped 8 bases from V and 2 bases from J, with 13 bases between. The length of the CDR3 is 14 residues. CDR3 bases: TGTGCCAGCGCCTCTAGCTTAACCTACAATGAGCAGTTCTTC. This encodes CASASSLTYNEQFF.

CDR3 residues: CASRPRGQESPLHF. The CDR3 bases are TGTGCCAGCAGACCACGTGGACAGGAATCACCCCTCCACTTT. V and J are TRBV6-1 and TRBJ1-6, with 7 nucleotides matching TRBD1. The CDR3 has 14 amino acids. From germline, CDR1 is MNHNS and CDR2 SASEGT. V lost 6 bases, J lost 10 bases, and 9 bases stayed unmatched.